These T cell receptor beta chains were read from a single sample in a study of resident and recirculating memory T cells in vitiligo. Sequencing was performed with immunoSEQ multiplex PCR; in TCRdb, only in-frame clones are kept and a portion is missing. Altogether tens of thousands of clones are present, about 90% being singletons, with the ten largest covering approximately 5.4%. The sample consisted of blood. These TCRs come from a male donor with vitiligo. Both conserved end residues are part of each CDR3. The D gene is left open where the match is weak. Not every row has a clone size; where given, it reads once, few, many or a size class.

>TRBJ2-7|-|TRBV30|-|12
CAWSVVSVEQYF
TGTGCCTGGAGTGTAGTTAGCGTCGAGCAGTACTTC
>TRBJ2-1|TRBD2|TRBV7-3|-|14
CASSLGLADNEQFF
TGTGCCAGCAGCTTAGGGCTAGCGGACAATGAGCAGTTCTTC
>TRBJ2-1|-|TRBV6-5|-|14
CASSRGQTYNEQFF
TGTGCCAGCAGTCGAGGACAGACCTACAATGAGCAGTTCTTC
>TRBJ1-1|-|TRBV5-6|-|17
CASSLAFSPRGNTEAFF
TGTGCCAGCAGCTTGGCGTTCTCACCCAGGGGGAACACTGAAGCTTTCTTT
>TRBJ2-2|-|TRBV7-2|-|15
CASSRGSLNTGELFF
TGTGCCAGCAGCCGGGGGAGCCTCAACACCGGGGAGCTGTTTTTT
>TRBJ2-3|-|TRBV13|-|12
CASSSFTDTQYF
TGTGCCAGCAGCTCCTTCACAGATACGCAGTATTTT
>TRBJ1-3|-|TRBV4-1|-|16
CASSRTVASSGNTIYF
TGCGCCAGCAGCCGGACAGTGGCCAGCTCTGGAAACACCATATATTTT
>TRBJ2-5|TRBD1|TRBV9|-|15
CASSGTSGGWETQYF
TGTGCCAGCAGCGGAACCTCAGGGGGCTGGGAGACCCAGTACTTC
>TRBJ2-7|-|TRBV5-6|-|13
CASSFSLSYEQYF
TGTGCCAGCAGCTTCTCTCTCAGTTACGAGCAGTACTTC
>TRBJ1-2|-|TRBV4-1|-|14
CASSPQAGHRGYTF
TGCGCCAGCAGCCCACAGGCAGGCCACCGGGGCTACACCTTC
>TRBJ2-7|TRBD1|TRBV10-3|-|18
CAISEGQGRGRNFYEQYF
TGTGCCATCAGTGAGGGACAGGGCCGAGGGAGGAACTTCTACGAGCAGTACTTC
>TRBJ1-1|TRBD1|TRBV7-9|-|18
CASSLGWTGGRRSTEAFF
TGTGCCAGCAGCTTAGGGTGGACAGGGGGCAGGCGAAGCACTGAAGCTTTCTTT
>TRBJ2-1|TRBD2|TRBV9|-|16
CASSPRGGGAWNEQFF
TGTGCCAGCAGCCCACGCGGCGGGGGGGCTTGGAATGAGCAGTTCTTC
>TRBJ1-2|-|TRBV7-9|-|13
CASSLVAGYGYTF
TGTGCCAGCAGCTTAGTGGCAGGCTATGGCTACACCTTC
>TRBJ1-4|TRBD1|TRBV7-2|-|14
CASSLRQGYEKLFF
TGTGCCAGCAGCTTAAGACAGGGGTATGAAAAACTGTTTTTT
>TRBJ2-5|TRBD1|TRBV29-1|once|13
CSVVLPTGETQYF
TGCAGCGTTGTTCTACCGACAGGGGAGACCCAGTACTTC
>TRBJ1-1|TRBD1|TRBV11-3|once|15
CASSSGQGGDTEAFF
TGTGCCAGCAGCTCAGGACAGGGGGGTGACACTGAAGCTTTCTTT
>TRBJ2-5|TRBD1|TRBV28|-|16
CASSQLLTGPQETQYF
TGTGCCAGCAGTCAACTCCTGACAGGGCCCCAAGAGACCCAGTACTTC
>TRBJ2-7|TRBD2|TRBV28|-|15
CASSLRLAGGDEQYF
TGTGCCAGCAGTTTAAGGCTAGCGGGAGGGGACGAGCAGTACTTC
>TRBJ2-5|-|TRBV27|-|16
CASSLRGSFPQETQYF
TGTGCCAGCAGCCTCAGGGGTTCTTTCCCCCAAGAGACCCAGTACTTC
>TRBJ1-2|TRBD1|TRBV30|-|12
CAWSRDRGAAYF
TGTGCCTGGAGCCGAGACAGGGGGGCTGCCTACTTC
>TRBJ2-2|TRBD1|TRBV5-1|-|15
CASSSRTGNTGELFF
TGCGCCAGCAGCTCCCGGACAGGAAACACCGGGGAGCTGTTTTTT
>TRBJ2-1|-|TRBV7-9|-|15
CASSLAGRTTDEQFF
TGTGCCAGCAGCTTAGCAGGTAGGACTACCGATGAGCAGTTCTTC
>TRBJ2-7|-|TRBV4-2|-|14
CASSPTSSANEQYF
TGTGCCAGCAGCCCCACTAGCTCAGCCAACGAGCAGTACTTC
>TRBJ2-7|-|TRBV7-2|once|14
CASSGHRSPYEQYF
TGTGCCAGCAGCGGACACAGGAGCCCCTACGAGCAGTACTTC
>TRBJ1-1|-|TRBV27|once|14
CASSFVPGGTEAFF
TGTGCCAGCAGTTTCGTTCCCGGCGGCACTGAAGCTTTCTTT
>TRBJ1-2|TRBD1|TRBV5-1|-|15
CASSWGDREVYGYTF
TGCGCCAGCAGCTGGGGGGACAGGGAGGTCTATGGCTACACCTTC
>TRBJ2-4|TRBD2|TRBV7-2|-|18
CASSPMGLAQPAKNIQYF
TGTGCCAGCAGCCCCATGGGACTAGCCCAGCCCGCCAAAAACATTCAGTACTTC
>TRBJ2-1|TRBD1|TRBV6-1|-|15
CASRPGQGATGGMFF
TGTGCCAGCAGACCGGGACAGGGGGCTACAGGAGGTATGTTCTTC
>TRBJ2-5|-|TRBV5-1|-|21
CASSLALAGALGGPSQETQYF
TGCGCCAGCAGCTTGGCTTTGGCCGGTGCGTTAGGTGGGCCGTCCCAAGAGACCCAGTACTTC
>TRBJ2-5|TRBD2|TRBV5-4|-|18
CASSFYGTSGSSQETQYF
TGTGCCAGCAGCTTCTATGGCACTAGCGGGAGCTCTCAAGAGACCCAGTACTTC
>TRBJ2-7|TRBD1|TRBV27|-|15
CASSPGQEPRDEQYF
TGTGCCAGCAGTCCCGGACAGGAGCCACGCGACGAGCAGTACTTC
>TRBJ2-4|TRBD2|TRBV19|-|21
CASSIGLRDSWTSGNKNIQYF
TGTGCCAGTAGTATTGGGCTAAGGGACAGTTGGACTAGCGGCAACAAAAACATTCAGTACTTC
>TRBJ2-7|-|TRBV11-3|-|13
CASSSGGPYEQYF
TGTGCCAGCAGCTCGGGCGGGCCCTACGAGCAGTACTTC
>TRBJ2-7|TRBD1|TRBV7-2|-|14
CASSLLGGPGEQYF
TGTGCCAGCAGCTTACTAGGGGGCCCGGGCGAGCAGTACTTC
>TRBJ2-1|-|TRBV6-5|-|15
CASSYQLAWYNEQFF
TGTGCCAGCAGTTACCAGCTAGCGTGGTACAATGAGCAGTTCTTC
>TRBJ2-7|TRBD1|TRBV14|-|15
CASSQPGQGSYEQYF
TGTGCCAGCAGCCAACCGGGACAGGGTTCATACGAGCAGTACTTC
>TRBJ1-1|TRBD1|TRBV19|-|14
CASSSQGGNTEAFF
TGTGCCAGTAGTTCACAGGGGGGGAACACTGAAGCTTTCTTT